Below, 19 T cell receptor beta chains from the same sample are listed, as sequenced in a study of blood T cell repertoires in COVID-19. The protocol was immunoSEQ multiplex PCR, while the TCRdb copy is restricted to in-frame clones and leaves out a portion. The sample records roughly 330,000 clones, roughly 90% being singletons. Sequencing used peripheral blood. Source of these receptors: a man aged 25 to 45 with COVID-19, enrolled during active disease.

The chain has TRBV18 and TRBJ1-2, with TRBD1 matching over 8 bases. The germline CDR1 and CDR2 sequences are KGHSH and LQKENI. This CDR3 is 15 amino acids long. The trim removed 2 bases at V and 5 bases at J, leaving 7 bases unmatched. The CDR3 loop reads CASSPFDRGNYGYTF. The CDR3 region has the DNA TGTGCCAGCTCACCATTCGACAGGGGCAATTATGGCTACACCTTC. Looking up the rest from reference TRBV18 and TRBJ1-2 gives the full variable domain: NAGVMQNPRHLVRRRGQEARLRCSPMKGHSHVYWYRQLPEEGLKFMVYLQKENIIDESGMPKERFSAEFPKEGPSILRIQQVVRGDSAAYFCASSPFDRGNYGYTFGSGTRLTVV.

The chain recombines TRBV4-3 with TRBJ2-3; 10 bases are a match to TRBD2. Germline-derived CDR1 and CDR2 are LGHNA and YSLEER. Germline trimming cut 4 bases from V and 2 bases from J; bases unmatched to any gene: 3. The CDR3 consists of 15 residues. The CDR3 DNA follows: TGCGCCAGCAGCCGAAGCGGGGGGGCCACAGATACGCAGTATTTT. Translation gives CASSRSGGATDTQYF.

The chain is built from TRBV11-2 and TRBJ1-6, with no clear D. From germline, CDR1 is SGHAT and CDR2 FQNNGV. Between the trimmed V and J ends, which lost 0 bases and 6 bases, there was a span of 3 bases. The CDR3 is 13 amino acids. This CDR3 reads CASSLDLNSPLHF. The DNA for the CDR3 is TGTGCCAGCAGCTTAGATCTTAATTCACCCCTCCACTTT.

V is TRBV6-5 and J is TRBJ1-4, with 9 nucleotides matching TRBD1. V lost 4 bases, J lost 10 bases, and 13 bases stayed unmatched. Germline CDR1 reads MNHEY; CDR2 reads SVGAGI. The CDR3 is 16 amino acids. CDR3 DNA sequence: TGTGCCAGCAGTTTTGCTGGGGGACAGGGAGCTAGAAAACTGTTTTTT. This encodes CASSFAGGQGARKLFF.

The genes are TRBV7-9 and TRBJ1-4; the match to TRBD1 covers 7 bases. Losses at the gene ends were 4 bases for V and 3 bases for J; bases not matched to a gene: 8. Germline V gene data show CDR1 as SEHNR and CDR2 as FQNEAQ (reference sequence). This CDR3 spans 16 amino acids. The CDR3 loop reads CASSSETGESNEKLFF. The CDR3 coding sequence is TGTGCCAGCAGCTCAGAAACAGGGGAGTCTAATGAAAAACTGTTTTTT.

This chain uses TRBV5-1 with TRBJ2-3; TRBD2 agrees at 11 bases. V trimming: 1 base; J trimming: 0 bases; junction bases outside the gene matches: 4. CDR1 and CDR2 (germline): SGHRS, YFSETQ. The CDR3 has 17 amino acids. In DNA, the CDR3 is TGCGCCAGCAGCTTGCGGTCTAGCGGGGGGAGCACAGATACGCAGTATTTT. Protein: CASSLRSSGGSTDTQYF. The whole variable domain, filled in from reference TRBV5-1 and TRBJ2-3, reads KAGVTQTPRYLIKTRGQQVTLSCSPISGHRSVSWYQQTPGQGLQFLFEYFSETQRNKGNFPGRFSGRQFSNSRSEMNVSTLELGDSALYLCASSLRSSGGSTDTQYFGPGTRLTVL.

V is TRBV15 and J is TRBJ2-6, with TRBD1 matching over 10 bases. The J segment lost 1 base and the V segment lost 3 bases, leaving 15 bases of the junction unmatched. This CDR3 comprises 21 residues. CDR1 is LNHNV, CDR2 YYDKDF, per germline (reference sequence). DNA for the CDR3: TGTGCCACCAGCAGCTACCGGGACAGGGGCCGCCATGGGTCTGGGGCCAACGTCCTGACTTTC. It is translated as CATSSYRDRGRHGSGANVLTF.

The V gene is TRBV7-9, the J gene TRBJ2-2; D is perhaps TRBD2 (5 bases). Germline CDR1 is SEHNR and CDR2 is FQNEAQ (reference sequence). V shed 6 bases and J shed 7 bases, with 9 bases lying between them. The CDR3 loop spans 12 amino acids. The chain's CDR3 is CASRRVDGELFF. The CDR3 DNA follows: TGTGCCAGCAGGAGGGTTGACGGGGAGCTGTTTTTT.

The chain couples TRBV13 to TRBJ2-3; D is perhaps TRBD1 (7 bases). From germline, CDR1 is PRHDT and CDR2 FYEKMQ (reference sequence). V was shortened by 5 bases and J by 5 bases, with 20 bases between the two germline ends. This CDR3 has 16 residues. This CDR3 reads CASSPRHTGEEDTQYF. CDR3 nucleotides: TGTGCCAGCAGCCCCCGACATACAGGGGAGGAAGATACGCAGTATTTT. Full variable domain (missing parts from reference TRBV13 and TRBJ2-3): AAGVIQSPRHLIKEKRETATLKCYPIPRHDTVYWYQQGPGQDPQFLISFYEKMQSDKGSIPDRFSAQQFSDYHSELNMSSLELGDSALYFCASSPRHTGEEDTQYFGPGTRLTVL.

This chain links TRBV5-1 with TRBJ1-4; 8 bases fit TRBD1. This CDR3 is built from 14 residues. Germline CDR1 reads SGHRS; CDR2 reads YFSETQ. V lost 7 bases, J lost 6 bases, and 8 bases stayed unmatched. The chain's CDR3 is CASYQGQGDEKLFF. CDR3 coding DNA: TGCGCCAGCTACCAAGGACAGGGTGATGAAAAACTGTTTTTT.

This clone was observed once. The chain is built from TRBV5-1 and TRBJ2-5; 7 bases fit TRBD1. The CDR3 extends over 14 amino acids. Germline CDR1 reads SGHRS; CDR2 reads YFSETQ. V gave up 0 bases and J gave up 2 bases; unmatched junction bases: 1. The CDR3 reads CASSLGGQQETQYF. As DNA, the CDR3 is TGCGCCAGCAGCTTGGGGGGACAGCAAGAGACCCAGTACTTC.

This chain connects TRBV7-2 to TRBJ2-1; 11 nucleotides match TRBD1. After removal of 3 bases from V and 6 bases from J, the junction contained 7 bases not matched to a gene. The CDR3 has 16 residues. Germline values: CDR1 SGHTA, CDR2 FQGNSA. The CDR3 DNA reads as TGTGCCAGCAGCTTGACCGGGACAGGGGGGATCAATGAGCAGTTCTTC. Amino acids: CASSLTGTGGINEQFF.

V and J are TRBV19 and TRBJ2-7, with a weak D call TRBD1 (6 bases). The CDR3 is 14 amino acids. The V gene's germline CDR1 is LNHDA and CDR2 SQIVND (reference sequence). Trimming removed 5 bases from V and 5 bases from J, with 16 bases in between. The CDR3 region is CASSPPLGTNEQYF. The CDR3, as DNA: TGTGCCAGTAGTCCGCCCCTGGGGACAAACGAGCAGTACTTC.

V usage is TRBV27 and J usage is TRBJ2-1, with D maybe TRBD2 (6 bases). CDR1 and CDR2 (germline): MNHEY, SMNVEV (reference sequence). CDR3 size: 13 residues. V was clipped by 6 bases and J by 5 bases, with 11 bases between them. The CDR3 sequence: CASRPTRDNEQFF. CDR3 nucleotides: TGTGCCAGCAGACCGACTAGAGACAATGAGCAGTTCTTC.

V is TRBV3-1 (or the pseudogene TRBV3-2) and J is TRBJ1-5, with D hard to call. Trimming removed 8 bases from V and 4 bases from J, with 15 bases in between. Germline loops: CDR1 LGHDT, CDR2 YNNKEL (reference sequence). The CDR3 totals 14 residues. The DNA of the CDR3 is TGTGCCAGCGGCTACAGCGGCCCAAATCAGCCCCAGCATTTT. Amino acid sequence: CASGYSGPNQPQHF.

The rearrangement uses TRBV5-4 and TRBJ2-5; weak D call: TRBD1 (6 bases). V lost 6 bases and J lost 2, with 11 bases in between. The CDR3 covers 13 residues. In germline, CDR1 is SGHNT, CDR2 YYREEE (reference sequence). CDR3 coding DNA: TGTGCCAGCACCAAAACAGGGCAAGAGACCCAGTACTTC. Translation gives CASTKTGQETQYF.

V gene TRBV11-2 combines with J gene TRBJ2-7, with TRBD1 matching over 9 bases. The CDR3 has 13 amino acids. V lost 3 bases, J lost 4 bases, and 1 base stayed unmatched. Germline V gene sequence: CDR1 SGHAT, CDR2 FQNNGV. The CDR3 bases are TGTGCCAGCAGCTTCGGGACAGGGTACGAGCAGTACTTC. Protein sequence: CASSFGTGYEQYF.

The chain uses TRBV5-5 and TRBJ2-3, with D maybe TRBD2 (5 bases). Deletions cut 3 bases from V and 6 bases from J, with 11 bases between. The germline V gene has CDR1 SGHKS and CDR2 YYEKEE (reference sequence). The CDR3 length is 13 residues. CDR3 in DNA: TGTGCCAGCAGCTCTCGGAGGACCGATACGCAGTATTTT. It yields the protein CASSSRRTDTQYF.

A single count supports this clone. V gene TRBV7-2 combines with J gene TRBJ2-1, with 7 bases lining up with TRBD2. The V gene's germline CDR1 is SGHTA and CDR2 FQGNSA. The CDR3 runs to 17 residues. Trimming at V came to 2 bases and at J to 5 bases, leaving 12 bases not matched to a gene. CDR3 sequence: CASSLMTSRIANNEQFF. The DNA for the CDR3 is TGTGCCAGCAGCTTAATGACTAGCAGAATAGCAAACAATGAGCAGTTCTTC.